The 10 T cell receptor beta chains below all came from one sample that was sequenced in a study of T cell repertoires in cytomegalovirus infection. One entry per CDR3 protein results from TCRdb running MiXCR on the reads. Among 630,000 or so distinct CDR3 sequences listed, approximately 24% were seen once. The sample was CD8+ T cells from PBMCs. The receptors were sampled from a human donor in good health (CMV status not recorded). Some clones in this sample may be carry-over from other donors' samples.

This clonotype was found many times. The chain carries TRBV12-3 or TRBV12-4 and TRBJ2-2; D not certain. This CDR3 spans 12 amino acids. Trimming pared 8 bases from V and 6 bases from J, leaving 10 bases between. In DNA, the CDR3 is TGTGCCAGCCAGTTTTGGGCCGGGGAGCTGTTTTTT. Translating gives CASQFWAGELFF.

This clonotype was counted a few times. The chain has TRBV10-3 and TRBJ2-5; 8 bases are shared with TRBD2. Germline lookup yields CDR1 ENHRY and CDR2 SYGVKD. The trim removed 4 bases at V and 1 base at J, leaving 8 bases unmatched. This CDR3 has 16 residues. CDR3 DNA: TGTGCCATCAGTGGAGAGGGAGCGGGGGTCCAAGAGACCCAGTACTTC. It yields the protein CAISGEGAGVQETQYF.

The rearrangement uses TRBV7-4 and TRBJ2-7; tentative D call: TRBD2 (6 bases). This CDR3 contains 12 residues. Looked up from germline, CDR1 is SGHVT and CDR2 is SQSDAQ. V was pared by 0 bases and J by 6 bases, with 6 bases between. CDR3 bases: TGTGCCAGCAGCTTAGCACTAGCCGAGCAGTACGTC. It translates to CASSLALAEQYV.

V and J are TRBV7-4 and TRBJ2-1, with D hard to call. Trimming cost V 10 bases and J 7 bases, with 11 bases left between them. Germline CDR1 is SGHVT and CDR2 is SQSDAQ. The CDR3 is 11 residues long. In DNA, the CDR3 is TGTGCCAACAGTTCTCCTAATGAGCAGTTCTTC. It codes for CANSSPNEQFF.

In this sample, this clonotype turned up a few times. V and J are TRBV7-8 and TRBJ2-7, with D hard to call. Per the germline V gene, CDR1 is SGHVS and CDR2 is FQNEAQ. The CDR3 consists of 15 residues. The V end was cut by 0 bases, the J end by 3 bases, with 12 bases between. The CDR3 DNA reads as TGTGCCAGCAGCTTAGCCGACAACGGATTCTACGAGCAGTACGTC. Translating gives CASSLADNGFYEQYV.

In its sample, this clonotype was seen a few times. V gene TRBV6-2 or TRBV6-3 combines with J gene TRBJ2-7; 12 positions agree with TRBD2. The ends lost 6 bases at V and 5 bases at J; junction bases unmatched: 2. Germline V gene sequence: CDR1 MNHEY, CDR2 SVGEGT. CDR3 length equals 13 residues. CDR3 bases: TGTGCCAGCAGATGGACTAGCGGGAACGAGCAGTACGTC. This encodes CASRWTSGNEQYV.

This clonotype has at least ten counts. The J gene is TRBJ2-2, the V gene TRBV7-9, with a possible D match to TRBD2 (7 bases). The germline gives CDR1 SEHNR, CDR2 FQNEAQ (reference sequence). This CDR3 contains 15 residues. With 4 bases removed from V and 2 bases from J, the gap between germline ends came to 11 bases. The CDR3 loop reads CASSWGGGNTGELFF. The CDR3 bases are TGTGCCAGCAGCTGGGGCGGGGGCAACACCGGGGAGCTGTTTTTT. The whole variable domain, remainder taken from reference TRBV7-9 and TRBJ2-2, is DTGVSQNPRHKITKRGQNVTFRCDPISEHNRLYWYRQTLGQGPEFLTYFQNEAQLEKSRLLSDRFSAERPKGSFSTLEIQRTEQGDSAMYLCASSWGGGNTGELFFGEGSRLTVL.

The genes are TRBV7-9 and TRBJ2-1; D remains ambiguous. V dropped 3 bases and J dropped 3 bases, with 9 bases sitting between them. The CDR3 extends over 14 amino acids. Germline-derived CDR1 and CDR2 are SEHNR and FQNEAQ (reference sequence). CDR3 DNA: TGTGCCAGCAGCTTCAGGACGCACTACAATGAGCAGTTCTTC. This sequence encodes CASSFRTHYNEQFF.

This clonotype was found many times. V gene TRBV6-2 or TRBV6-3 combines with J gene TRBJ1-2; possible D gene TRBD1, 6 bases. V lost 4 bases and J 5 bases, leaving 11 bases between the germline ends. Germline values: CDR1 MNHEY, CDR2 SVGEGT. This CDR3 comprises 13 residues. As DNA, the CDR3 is TGTGCCAGCAGTTTTGGACAGCTATATGGCTACACCTTC. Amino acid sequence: CASSFGQLYGYTF.

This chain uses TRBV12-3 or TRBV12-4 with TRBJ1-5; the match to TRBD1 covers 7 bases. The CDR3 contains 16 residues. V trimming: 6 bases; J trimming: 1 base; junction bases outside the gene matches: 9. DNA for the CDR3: TGTGCCAGCAGACCCAGGGGGGGGGGGAGCAATCAGCCCCAGCATTTT. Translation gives CASRPRGGGSNQPQHF.